The rows below give T cell receptor beta chains drawn from one sample of a study of graft-versus-host responses after intestinal transplantation. For these receptors, no antigen is known. The protocol was immunoSEQ multiplex PCR, while the TCRdb copy is restricted to in-frame clones and leaves out a portion. This sample has about 97,000 clones, with less than 95% found just once. The material was unstimulated CD8+ T cells sorted from spleen or lymph node cells, obtained before transplant. The receptors were gathered from a human donor who was the organ donor for an intestinal transplant. The CDR3 runs from the conserved cysteine through the conserved F or W. The D gene is left open where the match is weak. The listing skips clone size in some rows; elsewhere it reads once, few, many or a size class.

j_gene,d_gene,abundance,v_gene,CDR3nt,CDR3aa
TRBJ2-3,TRBD2,NA,TRBV4-2,TGTGCCAGCAGGACGATAGCGGGGGAGAACACAGATACGCAGTATTTT,CASRTIAGENTDTQYF
TRBJ1-2,TRBD1,NA,TRBV5-6,TGTGCCAGCAGCTTGGGCGGGACAGGGGGCTATGGCTACACCTTC,CASSLGGTGGYGYTF
TRBJ1-2,TRBD1,NA,TRBV18,TGTGCCAGCTCACCCAAGGACAGGGGGCTAGTGAGCTATGGCTACACCTTC,CASSPKDRGLVSYGYTF
TRBJ2-1,TRBD2,NA,TRBV19,TGTGCCAGTAGTTTAGATTCCCGACTAGCGGGGCAGTTCTTC,CASSLDSRLAGQFF
TRBJ2-7,TRBD2,once,TRBV27,TGTGCCAGCAGTTCCCAAGCGGGAGGCCTCCATGCCTACGAGCAGTACTTC,CASSSQAGGLHAYEQYF
TRBJ2-7,NA,NA,TRBV11-2,TGTGCCAGCAGCCGGGACATACCCTACGAGCAGTACTTC,CASSRDIPYEQYF
TRBJ1-1,NA,NA,TRBV7-6,TGTGCCAGCAGCTTAGTGCGGTCCCCTTGGGGCCTGAACACTGAAGCTTTCTTT,CASSLVRSPWGLNTEAFF
TRBJ2-2,NA,once,TRBV7-9,TGTGCCAGCAGCTTGCGAGAGAACACCGGGGAGCTGTTTTTT,CASSLRENTGELFF
TRBJ2-3,TRBD2,NA,TRBV28,TGTGCCAGCAGTTTTGTGGCTAGCGGAAGCACAGATACGCAGTATTTT,CASSFVASGSTDTQYF
TRBJ2-7,TRBD1,NA,TRBV15,TGTGCCACCGGGAGGGACAGGGGAGACGAGCAGTACTTC,CATGRDRGDEQYF
TRBJ1-1,NA,NA,TRBV27,TGTGCCAGCAGATACGGGACTTCCACTGAAGCTTTCTTT,CASRYGTSTEAFF
TRBJ2-7,NA,NA,TRBV13,TGTGCCAGCAGCTTTAGTGCGTACGAGCAGTACTTC,CASSFSAYEQYF
TRBJ1-1,NA,NA,TRBV23-1,TGCGCCAGCAGTCAATCTCCTGGGACAAAGAACACTGAAGCTTTCTTT,CASSQSPGTKNTEAFF
TRBJ2-1,TRBD2,NA,TRBV19,TGTGCCAGTAGTGCAAAACTAGCGGGGTTCTACAATGAGCAGTTCTTC,CASSAKLAGFYNEQFF
TRBJ2-3,NA,NA,TRBV28,TGTGCCAGCAGTTTAACACCAGGCACAGATACGCAGTATTTT,CASSLTPGTDTQYF
TRBJ2-1,NA,NA,TRBV5-6,TGTGCCAGCAGCTTGGCCCCGATTACGGACAATGAGCAGTTCTTC,CASSLAPITDNEQFF
TRBJ1-3,NA,NA,TRBV7-3,TGTGCCAGCAGCTTAGCCTACCGACAGGTTTTTGGAAACACCATATATTTT,CASSLAYRQVFGNTIYF